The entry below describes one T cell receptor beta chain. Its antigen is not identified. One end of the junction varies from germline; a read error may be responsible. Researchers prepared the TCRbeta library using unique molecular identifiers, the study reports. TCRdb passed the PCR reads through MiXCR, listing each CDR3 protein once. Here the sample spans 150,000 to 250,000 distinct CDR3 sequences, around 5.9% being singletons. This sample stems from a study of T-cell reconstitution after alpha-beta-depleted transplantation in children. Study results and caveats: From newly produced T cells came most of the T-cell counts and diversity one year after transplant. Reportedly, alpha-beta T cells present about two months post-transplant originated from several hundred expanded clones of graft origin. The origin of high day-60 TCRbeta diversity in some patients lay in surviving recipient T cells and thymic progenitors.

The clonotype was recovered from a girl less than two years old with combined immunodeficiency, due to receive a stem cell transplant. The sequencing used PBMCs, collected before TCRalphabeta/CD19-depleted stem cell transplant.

CDR3 region: CAISRGQYSNQPQHF. DNA for the CDR3: TGTGCCATCAGCCGCGGACAGTATAGCAATCAGCCCCAGCATTTT. The V and J genes are TRBV4-2 and TRBJ1-5, with D possibly TRBD1 on 6 matching bases. The CDR3 covers 15 residues. CDR1 and CDR2 from the germline V gene are LGHNA and YNFKEQ.